One sample yielded the 26 T cell receptor beta chains listed below, sequenced in a study of memory CD4+ T cells and cytomegalovirus serostatus. Single viable CD3+CD4+CD8-CD45RO+ cells were sorted as the memory CD4+ T cells. Assay: immunoSEQ multiplex PCR; the TCRdb copy retains only in-frame clones and omits some. Of 45,000 to 55,000 clones listed, around 78% are singletons. Sequences were obtained from memory CD4+ T cells from blood. The source is an adult in good health and CMV-seronegative.

The rearrangement uses TRBV27 and TRBJ2-7; 10 bases agree with TRBD2. J lost 9 bases, V lost 8 bases, and 28 bases had no gene match. CDR3 size: 19 residues. The V gene's germline CDR1 is MNHEY and CDR2 SMNVEV (reference sequence). This chain's CDR3 is CASRKGETSGLTTYEGQYF. The DNA for the CDR3 is TGTGCCAGCCGAAAGGGCGAGACTAGCGGGCTTACAACATATGAGGGGCAGTACTTC.

V gene TRBV7-8 combines with J gene TRBJ2-7; D is possibly TRBD2 (5 bases). Trimming stripped 4 bases from V and 0 bases from J, with 13 bases between. Germline V CDR1 and CDR2: SGHVS, FQNEAQ. The CDR3 runs to 15 residues. The CDR3 DNA is TGTGCCAGCAGCTCGAGCTCGGGATTCTCCTACGAGCAGTACTTC. This codes for CASSSSSGFSYEQYF.

The rearrangement uses TRBV30 and TRBJ2-5; 12 bases align to TRBD2. CDR3 length equals 15 residues. Trimming at V came to 2 bases and at J to 5 bases, leaving 6 bases not matched to a gene. Germline V gene sequence: CDR1 GTSNPN, CDR2 SVGIG (reference sequence). The CDR3 spells CAWSLTSGSKETQYF. The CDR3 nucleotides read TGTGCCTGGAGTTTGACTAGCGGGAGTAAGGAGACCCAGTACTTC.

V and J are TRBV30 and TRBJ1-1; D is uncertain. The CDR3 is made up of 13 amino acids. Germline V gene data show CDR1 as GTSNPN and CDR2 as SVGIG (reference sequence). The V end lost 0 bases, the J end lost 10 bases, and 15 bases lay between the germline ends. The CDR3 reads CAWSVVGLNGAFF. DNA of the CDR3: TGTGCCTGGAGTGTAGTTGGGCTCAACGGAGCTTTCTTT.

There are a few counts of this clone. In DNA, the CDR3 is TGTGCCAGCAGTTCTTGGGACAGGGGCGGCCAGCCCCAGCATTTT. Encoded protein: CASSSWDRGGQPQHF. The chain has TRBV2 and TRBJ1-5; TRBD1 matches 10 bases. The CDR3 is 15 residues long. Germline V lookup: CDR1 SNHLY, CDR2 FYNNEI. Losses at the gene ends were 5 bases for V and 7 bases for J; bases not matched to a gene: 8.

The rearrangement links TRBV6-6 to TRBJ2-7; D is uncertain. Per the germline V gene, CDR1 is MNHNY and CDR2 is SVGAGI (reference sequence). The CDR3 has 12 residues. Trimming shortened V by 2 bases and J by 6 bases, and 8 bases separated the two germline ends. The CDR3 reads CASSYPVGEQYF. CDR3 nucleotide sequence: TGTGCCAGCAGTTACCCGGTGGGCGAGCAGTACTTC.

This rearrangement joins TRBV4-2 to TRBJ1-6; D unclear. This CDR3 has 15 residues. Trimming shortened V by 0 bases and J by 7 bases, and 10 bases separated the two germline ends. Germline values: CDR1 LGHNA, CDR2 YNFKEQ. CDR3 in DNA: TGTGCCAGCAGCCAAGAAACCATCTCCAATTCACCCCTCCACTTT. Translation: CASSQETISNSPLHF.

The genes are TRBV12-5 and TRBJ2-1; D possibly corresponds to TRBD1 (6 bases). Germline V gives CDR1 LGHNT, CDR2 FRNRAP. The CDR3 is 14 residues long. Trimming cost V 7 bases and J 3 bases, with 13 bases left between them. The CDR3 coding sequence is TGTGCTAGTGCTCTGGACAGTTTCTACAATGAGCAGTTCTTC. Residues: CASALDSFYNEQFF.

The rearrangement uses TRBV28 and TRBJ1-5; TRBD1 matches 7 bases. CDR1 is MDHEN and CDR2 is SYDVKM in the germline V gene. V was clipped by 4 bases and J by 3 bases; unmatched bases: 3. The CDR3 contains 14 residues. The CDR3 loop is CASSSGQVNQPQHF. The DNA of the CDR3 is TGTGCCAGCAGTTCTGGACAGGTCAATCAGCCCCAGCATTTT.

In DNA form, the CDR3 reads TGTGCCAGCAGCCAGGAAACCCCCGGGACAGGGAGAGTATATGGAAACACCATATATTTT. This encodes CASSQETPGTGRVYGNTIYF. This chain links TRBV4-2 with TRBJ1-3; 9 bases fit TRBD1. The germline CDR1 and CDR2 sequences are LGHNA and YNFKEQ. Trimming at V came to 3 bases and at J to 3 bases, leaving 18 bases not matched to a gene. The CDR3 runs 20 residues.

V and J are TRBV18 and TRBJ2-4; possibly TRBD2 for D (6 bases). Germline V gives CDR1 KGHSH, CDR2 LQKENI. Trimming stripped 3 bases from V and 1 base from J, with 10 bases between. This CDR3 is 15 amino acids long. The CDR3 coding sequence is TGTGCCAGCTCACCTGGAGGGAAGGCCAAAAACATTCAGTACTTC. Its protein product is CASSPGGKAKNIQYF.

By sample share, this clone is medium-sized (0.01 to 0.1%). The rearrangement joins TRBV19 to TRBJ1-5, with TRBD1 matching 7 bases. Germline CDR1 LNHDA, CDR2 SQIVND (reference sequence). The CDR3 spans 16 residues. With V trimmed by 2 bases and J by 10 bases, 14 bases remained unmatched. The CDR3 DNA follows: TGTGCCAGTAGTATAAGGCCAGGGGGTCGAATCAGCCCCCAGCATTTT. Translated, it gives CASSIRPGGRISPQHF. The entire variable domain, with the rest obtained from reference TRBV19 and TRBJ1-5, is as follows: DGGITQSPKYLFRKEGQNVTLSCEQNLNHDAMYWYRQDPGQGLRLIYYSQIVNDFQKGDIAEGYSVSREKKESFPLTVTSAQKNPTAFYLCASSIRPGGRISPQHFGDGTRLSIL.

J is TRBJ2-5 and V is TRBV7-9; the D gene is possibly TRBD1 (7 bases). Trimming cost V 7 bases and J 8 bases, with 23 bases left between them. In germline, CDR1 is SEHNR, CDR2 FQNEAQ (reference sequence). The CDR3 is made up of 15 amino acids. The CDR3 loop reads CASIEGASERGTQYF. In DNA, the CDR3 is TGTGCCAGCATTGAGGGGGCTAGCGAAAGAGGTACCCAGTACTTC.

The chain recombines TRBV30 with TRBJ2-2; no definite D call. Trimming removed 0 bases at V and 5 bases at J, with 7 bases between. Germline V lookup: CDR1 GTSNPN, CDR2 SVGIG (reference sequence). CDR3 size: 13 residues. In DNA form, the CDR3 reads TGTGCCTGGAGTGTAGCGAGGACCGGGGAGCTGTTTTTT. It specifies CAWSVARTGELFF.

CDR3 sequence reads: CASSKGTGNYGYTF. The CDR3 DNA follows: TGTGCCAGCAGCAAAGGGACAGGGAACTATGGCTACACCTTC. The chain employs TRBV21-1 and TRBJ1-2; the DNA was not used to check the table's D call, TRBD1. TRBV21-1 is termed a pseudogene. This CDR3 is built from 14 residues.

This rearrangement joins TRBV6-1 to TRBJ2-3; 13 nucleotides line up with TRBD2. V was clipped by 1 base and J by 6 bases; unmatched bases: 10. The CDR3 has 18 amino acids. Germline loops: CDR1 MNHNS, CDR2 SASEGT. CDR3 sequence (DNA): TGTGCCAGCAGTGAAGTACTAGCGGGAGGGCGTCGGGGGGATACGCAGTATTTT. Translated, it gives CASSEVLAGGRRGDTQYF.

This chain uses TRBV27 with TRBJ2-2; 11 bases align to TRBD2. The V segment lost 4 bases and the J segment 7 bases; nucleotides outside the gene matches: 11. The CDR3 length is 17 residues. Looked up from germline, CDR1 is MNHEY and CDR2 is SMNVEV (reference sequence). The CDR3, as DNA: TGTGCCAGCAGTTCCCTAAACCGACTAGCGGGGATCGGGGAGCTGTTTTTT. This gives the protein CASSSLNRLAGIGELFF.

This clone showed up just a few times. The rearrangement uses TRBV27 and TRBJ2-1; D could derive from TRBD1 or TRBD2 (5 bases each). Per the germline V gene, CDR1 is MNHEY and CDR2 is SMNVEV (reference sequence). The CDR3 runs to 16 residues. Trimming removed 2 bases at V and 1 base at J, with 12 bases between. The chain's CDR3 is CASSLRGAASYNEQFF. The CDR3 DNA follows: TGTGCCAGCAGTTTAAGAGGGGCGGCTTCCTACAATGAGCAGTTCTTC.

This rearrangement joins TRBV7-8 to TRBJ2-3; weak D call: TRBD2 (7 bases). Germline loops: CDR1 SGHVS, CDR2 FQNEAQ. Trimming took 8 bases from V and 4 from J, leaving 16 bases between them. This CDR3 region has 14 residues. CDR3 bases: TGTGCCAGCCTACAACGGGGGGCGGCAGATACGCAGTATTTT. Residues: CASLQRGAADTQYF.

V usage is TRBV28 and J usage is TRBJ2-1; D ambiguous. V dropped 7 bases and J dropped 1 base, with 11 bases sitting between them. The CDR3 loop spans 14 amino acids. Germline V gene sequence: CDR1 MDHEN, CDR2 SYDVKM. The CDR3 region has the DNA TGTGCCAGCAACGCGTTTAGATCCTACAATGAGCAGTTCTTC. Its protein is CASNAFRSYNEQFF.

There are a few counts of this clone. The chain has TRBV18 and TRBJ1-1; no firm D call. Trimming cost V 2 bases and J 4 bases, with 8 bases left between them. CDR1 and CDR2 from the germline V gene are KGHSH and LQKENI. The CDR3 spans 13 residues. The CDR3 DNA reads as TGTGCCAGCTCACCAACGCAGAGCACTGAAGCTTTCTTT. Translating it yields CASSPTQSTEAFF. The whole variable domain, filled in from reference TRBV18 and TRBJ1-1, reads NAGVMQNPRHLVRRRGQEARLRCSPMKGHSHVYWYRQLPEEGLKFMVYLQKENIIDESGMPKERFSAEFPKEGPSILRIQQVVRGDSAAYFCASSPTQSTEAFFGQGTRLTVV.

The V and J genes are TRBV4-2 and TRBJ1-4; 9 nucleotides line up with TRBD1. Germline trimming cut 2 bases from V and 2 bases from J; bases unmatched to any gene: 12. The CDR3 has 19 amino acids. The germline V gene encodes CDR1 LGHNA and CDR2 YNFKEQ. CDR3 nucleotides: TGTGCCAGCAGCCAAAGGGACAGACAGGGGGGAAGGACTAATGAAAAACTGTTTTTT. Amino acid sequence: CASSQRDRQGGRTNEKLFF.

The chain is built from TRBV29-1 and TRBJ2-5, with no clear D. The ends were cut back, 1 base at V and 2 bases at J, with 14 bases in the middle. The CDR3 extends over 15 amino acids. Germline assignment: CDR1 SQVTM and CDR2 ANQGSEA. The DNA of the CDR3 is TGCAGCGTTGAAGCCCGGTTGAATAAGCAAGAGACCCAGTACTTC. It encodes CSVEARLNKQETQYF.

V gene TRBV7-3 combines with J gene TRBJ2-7; possibly TRBD1 or TRBD2 for D (5 bases each). The CDR3 covers 13 residues. Germline CDR1 is SGHTA and CDR2 is FQGTGA. Trimming stripped 5 bases from V and 0 bases from J, with 8 bases between. Here the CDR3 reads CASSNGASYEQYF. The CDR3, as DNA: TGTGCCAGCAGCAACGGGGCCTCCTACGAGCAGTACTTC.

The chain couples TRBV11-3 to TRBJ2-1; a possible D gene is TRBD2 (6 bases). V was shortened by 6 bases and J by 9 bases, with 21 bases between the two germline ends. Germline CDR1 is SGHNT and CDR2 is YENEEA. This CDR3 spans 15 amino acids. The chain's CDR3 is CASSRAGDGSPEQFF. The CDR3 bases are TGTGCCAGCAGTAGGGCGGGTGACGGGAGTCCTGAGCAGTTCTTC.

The chain links TRBV5-1 to TRBJ2-7, with D unclear. The V and J ends lost 0 bases and 4 bases respectively, with 8 bases between them. The CDR3 is 13 amino acids. Germline V gives CDR1 SGHRS, CDR2 YFSETQ. CDR3 DNA sequence: TGCGCCAGCAGCTTGGGACACTATTACGAGCAGTACTTC. Translating gives CASSLGHYYEQYF.